This record looks at one T cell receptor beta chain sequence and its context. The antigen remains undetermined. TCR beta VDJ combinations and CDR3 sequences were profiled from genomic DNA. TCRdb reprocessed the reads via MiXCR and lists one record per CDR3 protein. The data contain 95,000 to 150,000 distinct CDR3 sequences, about 60% of them singletons. This sample was taken from a study of CD8+CD57+ T cells in acquired aplastic anemia. Looking at the study overall: Sorting CD4+ and CD8+ cells gave DNA averaging approximately 3 ug.

Sequenced patients had shown CD8+CD57+ cell expansion by flow cytometry. Each patient gave a blood sample that was collected before any therapy had been received. Overall study findings and caveats: Approximately 28 CD8+ CDR3 sequences were shared between patients and controls.

The CDR3 has 14 residues. CDR1 is SQVTM, CDR2 ANQGSEA, per germline. The V gene lost 5 bases and the J gene lost 2 bases, with 14 bases spanning the gap. The source is a human donor with aplastic anemia. Sequencing was performed on sorted CD4+, CD8+, or CD8+CD57+ T cells (not recorded which) from PBMCs. This sequence joins TRBV29-1 and TRBJ2-3, with a weak D call TRBD1 (6 bases). CDR3 residues: CSVRTVTSTDTQYF. CDR3 bases: TGCAGCGTTCGGACAGTTACCTCCACAGATACGCAGTATTTT.